This TCR beta chain was profiled in a study of a mutant IDH1 vaccine in newly diagnosed glioma. Study in general: Either 4-6 weeks after radiotherapy alone or alongside temozolomide, vaccination was begun. Treated patients comprised about 60% males and about 38% females, mean age about 38 years.

Time point indicated: week 5, during vaccination. Doses consisted of 300 ug of mutant IDH1 20-mer peptide each, paired with topical imiquimod. Germline CDR1 is SGHVS and CDR2 is FNYEAQ. The length of the CDR3 is 15 residues. After removal of 2 bases from V and 7 bases from J, the junction contained 5 bases not matched to a gene. This clone was observed a single time. Its antigen is unidentified. This table comes from immunoSEQ multiplex PCR, and its TCRdb copy is limited to in-frame clones, with some not included. The sample has 75,000 to 85,000 clones, 90% to 95% seen once; the top ten hold under 0.6%.

The chain uses TRBV7-6 and TRBJ1-4, with 9 bases matching TRBD1. Sequencing used PBMCs, obtained from a glioma patient whose treatment included an IDH1 peptide vaccine. The TCR comes from a woman aged 45-60 years with glioma. CDR3 bases: TGTGCCAGCAGCTTACAGGGACAGGGAGGTGAAAAACTGTTTTTT. Translating it yields CASSLQGQGGEKLFF.